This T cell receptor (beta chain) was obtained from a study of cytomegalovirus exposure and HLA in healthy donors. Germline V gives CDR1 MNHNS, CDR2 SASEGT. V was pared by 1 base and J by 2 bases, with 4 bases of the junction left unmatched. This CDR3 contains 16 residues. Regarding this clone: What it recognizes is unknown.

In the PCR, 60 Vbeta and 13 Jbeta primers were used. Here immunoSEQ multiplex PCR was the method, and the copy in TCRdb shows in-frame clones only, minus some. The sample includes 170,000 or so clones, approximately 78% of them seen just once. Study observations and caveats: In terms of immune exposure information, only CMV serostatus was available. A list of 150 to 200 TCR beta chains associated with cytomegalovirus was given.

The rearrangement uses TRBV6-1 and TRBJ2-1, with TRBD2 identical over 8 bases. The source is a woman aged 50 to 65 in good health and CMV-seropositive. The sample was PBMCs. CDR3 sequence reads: CASSEGAGVPYNEQFF. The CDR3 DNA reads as TGTGCCAGCAGTGAAGGAGCGGGGGTTCCCTACAATGAGCAGTTCTTC.